Presented here are 26 T cell receptor beta chains from one specimen sequenced in a study of shared clonotypes between healthy human individuals. The table came from immunoSEQ multiplex PCR; TCRdb's copy has only in-frame clones and leaves some out. The sample has over a million clones, approximately 98% seen once. Input material: naive CD4+ T cells sorted from blood. The subset denotes: CD45RA+ positively selected. The receptors were gathered from a man aged 30 to 45 in good health.

The chain is built from TRBV5-1 and TRBJ2-3; 8 bases fit TRBD1. V was pared by 4 bases and J by 2 bases, with 3 bases of the junction left unmatched. The CDR3 consists of 14 residues. Germline V lookup: CDR1 SGHRS, CDR2 YFSETQ. CDR3 DNA: TGCGCCAGCAGCGGGGACAGGCCCACAGATACGCAGTATTTT. As protein: CASSGDRPTDTQYF.

V gene TRBV27 combines with J gene TRBJ1-5; D unresolved. CDR3 length: 16 residues. V was shortened by 0 bases and J by 0 bases, with 9 bases between the two germline ends. The germline V gene encodes CDR1 MNHEY and CDR2 SMNVEV (reference sequence). CDR3 amino acids: CASSLSHKSSNQPQHF. The CDR3, as DNA: TGTGCCAGCAGTTTATCCCACAAGTCTAGCAATCAGCCCCAGCATTTT.

The genes are TRBV7-9 and TRBJ2-7; 9 bases align to TRBD2. Trimming cost V 1 base and J 0 bases; bases outside gene matches: 4. The CDR3 is 16 amino acids. Germline V CDR1 and CDR2: SEHNR, FQNEAQ (reference sequence). CDR3 protein: CASSLGPSGNSYEQYF. Here the CDR3 DNA reads TGTGCCAGCAGCTTAGGGCCTAGCGGGAACTCCTACGAGCAGTACTTC.

The V call is TRBV2, the J call TRBJ2-3, with 8 bases aligning to TRBD2. The CDR3 sequence is 16 residues long. CDR1 is SNHLY and CDR2 is FYNNEI in the germline V gene. V lost 6 bases to trimming and J lost 4 bases; unmatched junction nucleotides: 12. This CDR3 is CASRPSSGSLSDTQYF. The CDR3 DNA is TGTGCCAGCAGACCTTCCAGCGGGAGTTTATCAGATACGCAGTATTTT.

The chain has TRBV7-8 and TRBJ2-7, with TRBD2 as a possible D gene (5 bases). V lost 3 bases and J lost 1, with 10 bases in between. Germline assignment: CDR1 SGHVS and CDR2 FQNEAQ. The length of the CDR3 is 14 residues. For the CDR3, the DNA is TGTGCCAGCAGCTTCGGACGGGAATCCTACGAGCAGTACTTC. Translated: CASSFGRESYEQYF.

The rearrangement uses TRBV15 and TRBJ2-7, with TRBD1 matching 9 bases. CDR3 size: 14 residues. The J segment lost 4 bases and the V segment lost 3 bases, leaving 4 bases of the junction unmatched. Per the germline V gene, CDR1 is LNHNV and CDR2 is YYDKDF (reference sequence). CDR3 bases: TGTGCCACCAGCAGCCGGACAGGGGATTACGAGCAGTACTTC. Translating it yields CATSSRTGDYEQYF.

The chain has TRBV5-5 and TRBJ1-2, with TRBD1 as a possible D gene (5 bases). With 4 bases removed from V and 0 bases from J, the gap between germline ends came to 16 bases. In germline, CDR1 is SGHKS, CDR2 YYEKEE (reference sequence). The CDR3 extends over 16 amino acids. CDR3 amino acids: CASSAVFRAANYGYTF. Written as DNA, the CDR3 is TGTGCCAGCAGCGCCGTCTTCAGGGCAGCTAACTATGGCTACACCTTC.

This chain uses TRBV7-2 with TRBJ2-7; D unresolved. The germline gives CDR1 SGHTA, CDR2 FQGNSA. V was trimmed by 4 bases and J by 4 bases, leaving 8 bases between them. This CDR3 comprises 12 residues. In DNA form, the CDR3 reads TGTGCCAGCAGCTGGGTTTGGTACGAGCAGTACTTC. Its translation: CASSWVWYEQYF.

The genes are TRBV5-1 and TRBJ2-7, with TRBD2 matching over 10 bases. The CDR3 totals 15 residues. V dropped 3 bases and J dropped 3; count of bases not matched to a gene: 6. Germline values: CDR1 SGHRS, CDR2 YFSETQ. The CDR3 sequence: CASSSGLAALYEQYF. CDR3 DNA: TGCGCCAGCAGCTCTGGACTAGCGGCCCTCTACGAGCAGTACTTC.

This chain connects TRBV20-1 to TRBJ2-7; D not resolved. The V end was cut by 3 bases, the J end by 6 bases, with 6 bases between. This CDR3 region has 10 residues. Germline CDR1 reads DFQATT; CDR2 reads SNEGSKA (reference sequence). The DNA for the CDR3 is TGCAGTGCTAGCTATAGCGAGCAGTACTTC. Amino acid sequence: CSASYSEQYF.

This clone has just one count. Distinct nucleotide sequences in the sample also encode this CDR3. The chain recombines TRBV30 with TRBJ2-5; D unclear. Looked up from germline, CDR1 is GTSNPN and CDR2 is SVGIG (reference sequence). V was trimmed by 0 bases and J by 2 bases, leaving 7 bases between them. The length of the CDR3 is 13 residues. The CDR3 is CAWSVTAQETQYF. In DNA, the CDR3 is TGTGCCTGGAGTGTTACAGCTCAAGAGACCCAGTACTTC.

The chain carries TRBV6-5 and TRBJ2-5; D call uncertain. This CDR3 is built from 14 residues. The V and J ends lost 0 bases and 2 bases respectively, with 7 bases between them. Germline V gives CDR1 MNHEY, CDR2 SVGAGI. CDR3 DNA: TGTGCCAGCAGTTACTCCCCGACTCAAGAGACCCAGTACTTC. Translation gives CASSYSPTQETQYF.

This chain links TRBV9 with TRBJ2-5; TRBD2 matches 8 bases. This CDR3 is built from 17 residues. Germline V gives CDR1 SGDLS, CDR2 YYNGEE. Losses at the gene ends were 4 bases for V and 3 bases for J; bases not matched to a gene: 14. CDR3 sequence: CASSPRPGGGTKETQYF. The CDR3 coding sequence is TGTGCCAGCAGCCCCCGGCCGGGAGGGGGAACGAAAGAGACCCAGTACTTC.

J is TRBJ2-4 and V is TRBV12-5; D may be TRBD2 (5 bases). Germline CDR1 and CDR2: LGHNT and FRNRAP. This CDR3 region has 12 residues. Trimming pared 5 bases from V and 9 bases from J, leaving 11 bases between. In nucleotides, the CDR3 is TGTGCTAGTGGTCCCGATCGGGGCATTCAGTACTTC. It translates to CASGPDRGIQYF.

For this clone: At one end, the junction sequence differs from germline, possibly due to a read error. This same CDR3 is encoded by further DNA sequences in the sample. V gene TRBV4-1 combines with J gene TRBJ2-7, with 9 positions matching TRBD2. The CDR3 runs to 15 residues. Germline lookup yields CDR1 MGHRA and CDR2 YSYEKL. CDR3 amino acids: CASSHTGLASYEQYF. For the CDR3, the DNA is TGTGCCAGCAGTCATACGGGACTAGCAAGCTACGAGCAGTACTTC.

The chain uses TRBV18 and TRBJ2-7; D is unresolved. The CDR3 is 14 residues long. The germline gives CDR1 KGHSH, CDR2 LQKENI. Trimming removed 3 bases at V and 4 bases at J, with 13 bases between. CDR3 in amino acids: CASSPGIATYEQYF. The DNA for the CDR3 is TGTGCCAGCTCACCTGGGATAGCTACATACGAGCAGTACTTC.

The chain has TRBV18 and TRBJ1-2; D perhaps matches TRBD1 (6 bases). Between the trimmed V and J ends, which lost 1 base and 8 bases, there was a span of 14 bases. CDR1 is KGHSH, CDR2 LQKENI, per germline. This CDR3 spans 14 amino acids. CDR3 sequence: CASSPLRGGPGYTF. The CDR3 nucleotides read TGTGCCAGCTCACCACTACGAGGGGGGCCGGGCTACACCTTC.

This rearrangement joins TRBV30 to TRBJ1-5; D possibly corresponds to TRBD1 (6 bases). The CDR3 consists of 13 residues. V was clipped by 2 bases and J by 6 bases, with 11 bases between them. Germline loops: CDR1 GTSNPN, CDR2 SVGIG (reference sequence). CDR3 sequence reads: CAWSTGGGQPQHF. The CDR3 coding sequence is TGTGCCTGGAGTACCGGGGGCGGTCAGCCCCAGCATTTT. Supplemented by reference TRBV30 and TRBJ1-5, the full variable domain reads SQTIHQWPATLVQPVGSPLSLECTVEGTSNPNLYWYRQAAGRGLQLLFYSVGIGQISSEVPQNLSASRPQDRQFILSSKKLLLSDSGFYLCAWSTGGGQPQHFGDGTRLSIL.

To note about this clone: Other DNA sequences from this sample encode an identical CDR3 as well. CDR3 bases: TGCGCCAGCAGCTTGGCAGGGACAGGGGGCCAAGAGACCCAGTACTTC. Encoded protein: CASSLAGTGGQETQYF. This rearrangement joins TRBV5-1 to TRBJ2-5; TRBD1 matches 11 bases. In germline, CDR1 is SGHRS, CDR2 YFSETQ. The CDR3 length is 16 residues. V shed 0 bases and J 1 base; nucleotides not matched to a gene: 2.

A remark on this clone: The same CDR3 is also encoded by other DNA sequences in this sample. The chain is built from TRBV5-1 and TRBJ1-2; possibly TRBD1 for D (5 bases). CDR1 is SGHRS and CDR2 is YFSETQ in the germline V gene. V lost 0 bases, J lost 3 bases, and 6 bases lay in between. There are 13 residues in the CDR3. The CDR3 is CASSLGGDYGYTF. The CDR3 DNA reads TGCGCCAGCAGCTTGGGAGGGGACTATGGCTACACCTTC.

In this sample, this clone turned up once. The chain joins TRBV29-1 to TRBJ2-1; TRBD2 matches at 8 bases. V gave up 7 bases and J gave up 0 bases; unmatched junction bases: 5. Germline V gene lookup returns CDR1 SQVTM and CDR2 ANQGSEA. The CDR3 loop spans 14 amino acids. The CDR3 here is CSGKSGSSYNEQFF. DNA for the CDR3: TGCAGCGGGAAAAGCGGGAGCTCCTACAATGAGCAGTTCTTC.

The chain joins TRBV25-1 to TRBJ1-1; 8 nucleotides align to TRBD1. The V and J ends lost 8 bases and 0 bases, in that order; junction bases with no gene match: 5. The CDR3 covers 14 residues. Germline V gives CDR1 MGHDK, CDR2 SYGVNS. Written as DNA, the CDR3 is TGTGCCAGCGGAAGGACAGGGCTGAACACTGAAGCTTTCTTT. Its protein is CASGRTGLNTEAFF.

The chain recombines TRBV2 with TRBJ2-1; 14 nucleotides agree with TRBD2. Germline V gene lookup returns CDR1 SNHLY and CDR2 FYNNEI. V was clipped by 3 bases and J by 8 bases; unmatched bases: 6. This CDR3 has 16 amino acids. The CDR3 reads CASSEQGLAGVHEQFF. The CDR3 coding sequence is TGTGCCAGCAGTGAGCAGGGACTAGCGGGAGTGCATGAGCAGTTCTTC.

Comments on this clone: Additional DNA sequences in this sample encode the identical CDR3. The chain links TRBV6-5 to TRBJ2-1; no definite D call. The length of the CDR3 is 15 residues. CDR1 is MNHEY and CDR2 is SVGAGI in the germline V gene. Trimming removed 2 bases at V and 0 bases at J, with 8 bases between. This chain's CDR3 is CASSYEGRSYNEQFF. The CDR3 nucleotides are TGTGCCAGCAGTTACGAAGGACGCTCCTACAATGAGCAGTTCTTC.

The chain carries TRBV6-1 and TRBJ1-5, with TRBD1 as a possible D gene (6 bases). The ends were cut back, 7 bases at V and 10 bases at J, with 20 bases in the middle. The germline CDR1 and CDR2 sequences are MNHNS and SASEGT. The CDR3 is 14 residues long. In DNA, the CDR3 is TGTGCCAGCAACCCTTTACAGGGCGGGGCCCCCCAGCATTTT. Encoded protein: CASNPLQGGAPQHF.

The J gene is TRBJ1-5, the V gene TRBV5-8, with a weak D call TRBD1 (6 bases). V was shortened by 1 base and J by 3 bases, with 11 bases between the two germline ends. CDR1 SGHTS and CDR2 YDEGEE come from the germline V gene. This CDR3 has 15 amino acids. The DNA for the CDR3 is TGTGCCAGCAGCTTGTTAGGGGGAGACAATCAGCCCCAGCATTTT. Amino acid sequence: CASSLLGGDNQPQHF.